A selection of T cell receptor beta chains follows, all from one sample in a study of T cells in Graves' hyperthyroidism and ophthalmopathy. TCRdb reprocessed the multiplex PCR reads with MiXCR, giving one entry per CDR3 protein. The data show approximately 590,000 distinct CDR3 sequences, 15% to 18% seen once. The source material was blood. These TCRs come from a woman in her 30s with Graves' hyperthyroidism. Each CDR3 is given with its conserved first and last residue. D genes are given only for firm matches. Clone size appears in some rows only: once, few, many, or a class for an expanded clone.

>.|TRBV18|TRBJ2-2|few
TGTGCCAGCTCACCACGACAGACCACCGGGGAGCTGTTTTTT
CASSPRQTTGELFF
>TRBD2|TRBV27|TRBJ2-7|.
TGTGCCAGTAGCCCCCGGGGGACTAGCGGGAGAGGCGAGCAGTACTTC
CASSPRGTSGRGEQYF
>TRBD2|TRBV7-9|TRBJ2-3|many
TGTGCCAGCAGCAAGACTAGCGGGCAAACAGATACGCAGTATTTT
CASSKTSGQTDTQYF
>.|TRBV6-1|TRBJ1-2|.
TGTGCCAGCCGCGGAACAGGGAGCTATGGCTACACCTTC
CASRGTGSYGYTF
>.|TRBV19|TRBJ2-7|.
TGTGCCAGTAGTACCCACCTCCAGGGCGAGCAGTACTTC
CASSTHLQGEQYF
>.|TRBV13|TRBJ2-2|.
TGTGCCAGCAGCTTAGCTCGTCTTAACACCGGGGAGCTGTTTTTT
CASSLARLNTGELFF
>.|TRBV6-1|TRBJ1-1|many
TGTGCCAGCCACCCATTGGACACTGAAGCTTTCTTT
CASHPLDTEAFF
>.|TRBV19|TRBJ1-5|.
TGTGCCAGTAGTAGCGGTTTCAATCAGCCCCAGCATTTT
CASSSGFNQPQHF
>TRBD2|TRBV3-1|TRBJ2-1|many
TGTGCCAGCAGCCAATCCCGCGGCGGGAGGGGATACAATGAGCAGTTCTTC
CASSQSRGGRGYNEQFF
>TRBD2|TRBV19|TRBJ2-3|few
TGTGCCAGTAGTAGGAGCGGGGCTACAAGAGATACGCAGTATTTT
CASSRSGATRDTQYF
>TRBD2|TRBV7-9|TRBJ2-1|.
TGTGCCAGCAGCCCGACTAGCGGGCCTGAGCAGTTCTTC
CASSPTSGPEQFF
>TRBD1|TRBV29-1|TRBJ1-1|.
TGCAGCAGTGACCAGGGGGGGGGTGCAGCTTTCTTT
CSSDQGGGAAFF
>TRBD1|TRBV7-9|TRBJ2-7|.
TGTGCCAGCACCGGACAGGGGGTTCCCTACGAGCAGTACTTC
CASTGQGVPYEQYF
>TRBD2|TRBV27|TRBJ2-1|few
TGTGCCAGCAGTTTGCGGGCGGGAGGTGGGGACAATGAGCAGTTCTTC
CASSLRAGGGDNEQFF
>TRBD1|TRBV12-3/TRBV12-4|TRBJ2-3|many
TGTGCCAGCAGCGTCAGGGGGCTAACCACAGATACGCAGTATTTT
CASSVRGLTTDTQYF
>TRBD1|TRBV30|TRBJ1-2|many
TGTGCCTGGAGTGTACAGGACAGGACCTATGGCTACACCTTC
CAWSVQDRTYGYTF
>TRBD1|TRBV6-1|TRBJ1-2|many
TGTGCCAGCAGTAACTACAGGGGATCTAACTATGGCTACACCTTC
CASSNYRGSNYGYTF
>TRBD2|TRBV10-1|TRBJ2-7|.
TGCGCCAGCATGGCTAGCGGGAGGCACGAGACCTCCTACGAGCAGTACTTC
CASMASGRHETSYEQYF
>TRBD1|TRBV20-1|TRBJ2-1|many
TGCAGTGCTAGAGGAACAGGGGGGAACTACAATGAGCAGTTCTTC
CSARGTGGNYNEQFF
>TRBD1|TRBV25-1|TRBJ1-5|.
TGTGCCAGCGCGGGACAGGGGTATCAGCCCCAGCATTTT
CASAGQGYQPQHF
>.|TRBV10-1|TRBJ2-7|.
TGCGCCAGCAGTGAGCTGAGGGGTGGCGAGCAGTACTTC
CASSELRGGEQYF
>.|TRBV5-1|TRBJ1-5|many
TGCGCCAGCAGCTTGGACCAAAATCAGCCCCAGCATTTT
CASSLDQNQPQHF
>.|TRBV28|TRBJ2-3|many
TGTGCCAGCAGTCCAGGCCCTACGCAGTATTTT
CASSPGPTQYF
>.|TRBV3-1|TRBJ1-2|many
TGTGCCAGCAGCCAAGGCACAAGCACTAACTATGGCTACACCTTC
CASSQGTSTNYGYTF
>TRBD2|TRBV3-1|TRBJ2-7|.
TGTGCCAGCAGAAAGGGACTAGCGGATGGGTTCGAGCAGTACTTC
CASRKGLADGFEQYF